This T cell receptor beta chain was sequenced in a study of blood T cell repertoires in COVID-19. About the study: The study drew acute and convalescent COVID-19 samples from the United States, Italy and Spain. T cells, B-cell-depleted T cells, or PBMCs provided the cDNA or gDNA that served as material.

Authors' data handling: Reference gene primer amplification gave estimated nucleated cell counts. Clones were sequenced by immunoSEQ multiplex PCR, and TCRdb holds only the in-frame ones, with some missing. V and J calls plus clone size are reproduced from that table; the DNA served to infer D and trimming. The data show over 200,000 clones, 87% seen once. The V and J ends lost 4 bases and 15 bases, in that order; junction bases with no gene match: 11. The CDR3 spans 15 residues. CDR1 is SGHAT and CDR2 is FQNNGV in the germline V gene. Only one count was recorded for this clone. Sequencing was carried out using peripheral blood. The V gene is TRBV11-2, the J gene TRBJ1-6; 11 bases fit TRBD1. The receptor's source is a young woman who had recovered from COVID-19. CDR3 loop: CASSWMDRGQEVLHF. DNA of the CDR3: TGTGCCAGCAGCTGGATGGACAGGGGGCAGGAGGTCCTCCACTTT.